This TCR beta chain is from a study of metastatic and nonmetastatic thyroid tumors. This clone was counted ten times or more. Patients had received no treatment of any kind before thyroid surgery. TCRdb called clones again from the PCR reads with MiXCR. The profile shows 91,000 or so clones, approximately 11% of them singletons. The clonotype originates from a female donor with papillary thyroid cancer or a benign thyroid nodule (not recorded which). Some clones in this sample may be carry-over from other donors' samples. Sequenced: blood.

CDR3 nucleotide sequence: TGCGCCAGCAGTGATGGGGAGGGGCGAAACACTGAAGCTTTCTTT. Amino acid sequence: CASSDGEGRNTEAFF. J is TRBJ1-1 and V is TRBV10-2; possible D gene TRBD1, 5 bases. V was pared by 3 bases and J by 2 bases, with 13 bases between. This CDR3 region has 15 residues. Germline assignment: CDR1 WSHSY and CDR2 SAAADI.